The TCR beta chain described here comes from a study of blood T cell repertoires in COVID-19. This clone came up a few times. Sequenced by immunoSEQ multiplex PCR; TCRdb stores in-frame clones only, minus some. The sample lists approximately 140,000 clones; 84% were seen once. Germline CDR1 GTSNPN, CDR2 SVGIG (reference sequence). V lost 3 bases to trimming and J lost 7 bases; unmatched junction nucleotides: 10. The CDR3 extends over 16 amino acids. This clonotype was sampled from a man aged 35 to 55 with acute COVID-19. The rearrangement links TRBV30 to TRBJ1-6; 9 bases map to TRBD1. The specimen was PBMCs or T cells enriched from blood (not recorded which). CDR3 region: CAWRARADRGNSPLHF. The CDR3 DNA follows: TGTGCCTGGAGAGCCCGCGCGGACAGGGGAAATTCACCCCTCCACTTT.